The present T cell receptor (beta chain) was sequenced within a study of blood T cell repertoires in COVID-19. For the study at large: COVID-19 samples, acute and convalescent, were from the United States, Italy and Spain. In each case, the material was cDNA or gDNA derived from T cells, B-cell-depleted T cells, or PBMCs.

Concerning this clone: A far more abundant clone sits one base away, making this likely a read error.

The CDR3 totals 15 residues. Germline CDR1 reads SGHDN; CDR2 reads FVKESK. With 7 bases removed from V and 0 bases from J, the gap between germline ends came to 12 bases. As handled by the study authors: Using reference gene primer amplification, nucleated cell counts were estimated. Libraries were prepared by immunoSEQ multiplex PCR; TCRdb keeps only in-frame clonotypes and omits some of them. That table gives V, J and clone size, and the DNA gave D and trimming. The data contain fewer than 50,000 clones, over 65% of them singletons. What was sequenced was peripheral blood. The receptor was isolated from a human donor in a cohort sampled during active COVID-19. The chain couples TRBV14 to TRBJ2-2; D is perhaps TRBD1 or TRBD2 (7 bases each). The CDR3 DNA reads TGTGCCAGCAACCAGGGGGGGACGAACACCGGGGAGCTGTTTTTT. As protein: CASNQGGTNTGELFF. The full variable domain, with the rest looked up from reference TRBV14 and TRBJ2-2, is EAGVTQFPSHSVIEKGQTVTLRCDPISGHDNLYWYRRVMGKEIKFLLHFVKESKQDESGMPNNRFLAERTGGTYSTLKVQPAELEDSGVYFCASNQGGTNTGELFFGEGSRLTVL.